A selection of T cell receptor beta chains follows, all from one sample in a study of T cell responses to AZD1222 COVID-19 vaccine. Assay used: immunoSEQ multiplex PCR; TCRdb lists only in-frame clones, some missing. The sample shows some 120,000 clones, approximately 92% of them seen only once. Here the sequenced sample was peripheral blood, taken 28 days after the second AZD1222 dose. The source is an adult who received the AZD1222 COVID-19 vaccine. Each CDR3 is given with its conserved first and last residue. A D gene is named only where the DNA matches it firmly. Only part of the rows carry a size: once, few, many, or a class if the clone is expanded.

j_gene: TRBJ1-4
abundance: once
v_gene: TRBV5-1
d_gene: -
CDR3aa: CASSPLSANEKLFF
CDR3nt: TGCGCCAGCAGCCCACTTAGCGCTAATGAAAAACTGTTTTTT

j_gene: TRBJ2-2
abundance: -
v_gene: TRBV6-5
d_gene: TRBD1
CDR3aa: CASSYPAGQGAGELFF
CDR3nt: TGTGCCAGCAGTTACCCCGCCGGACAGGGGGCCGGGGAGCTGTTTTTT

j_gene: TRBJ2-3
abundance: -
v_gene: TRBV6-5
d_gene: -
CDR3aa: CASSRDDTDTQYF
CDR3nt: TGTGCCAGCAGTCGGGACGACACAGATACGCAGTATTTT

j_gene: TRBJ2-7
abundance: -
v_gene: TRBV4-1
d_gene: -
CDR3aa: CASSQPGLTYEQYF
CDR3nt: TGCGCCAGCAGCCAACCGGGACTGACCTACGAGCAGTACTTC

j_gene: TRBJ2-3
abundance: -
v_gene: TRBV19
d_gene: TRBD2
CDR3aa: CASSRPAGVEADTQYF
CDR3nt: TGTGCCAGTAGTAGGCCAGCGGGAGTAGAGGCAGATACGCAGTATTTT

j_gene: TRBJ1-3
abundance: -
v_gene: TRBV5-8
d_gene: -
CDR3aa: CASSLNSGNTIYF
CDR3nt: TGTGCCAGCAGCTTGAACAGCGGAAACACCATATATTTT

j_gene: TRBJ2-7
abundance: -
v_gene: TRBV7-8
d_gene: -
CDR3aa: CASTNGASSYEQYF
CDR3nt: TGTGCCAGCACCAATGGGGCCAGCTCCTACGAGCAGTACTTC

j_gene: TRBJ2-2
abundance: -
v_gene: TRBV7-8
d_gene: -
CDR3aa: CASSLEGAGELFF
CDR3nt: TGTGCCAGCAGCTTAGAGGGGGCCGGGGAGCTGTTTTTT

j_gene: TRBJ2-1
abundance: -
v_gene: TRBV4-1
d_gene: -
CDR3aa: CASSQGIWGNEQFF
CDR3nt: TGCGCCAGCAGCCAAGGGATCTGGGGGAATGAGCAGTTCTTC

j_gene: TRBJ1-4
abundance: -
v_gene: TRBV28
d_gene: -
CDR3aa: CASSSAGATNEKLFF
CDR3nt: TGTGCCAGCAGTTCCGCAGGGGCAACTAATGAAAAACTGTTTTTT

j_gene: TRBJ1-1
abundance: -
v_gene: TRBV19
d_gene: TRBD1
CDR3aa: CASSSDRAMNTEAFF
CDR3nt: TGTGCCAGTAGTTCGGACAGGGCCATGAACACTGAAGCTTTCTTT

j_gene: TRBJ1-1
abundance: -
v_gene: TRBV7-8
d_gene: -
CDR3aa: CASSLEFSRGGSMNTEAFF
CDR3nt: TGTGCCAGCAGCTTAGAGTTCTCCAGGGGAGGTTCGATGAACACTGAAGCTTTCTTT

j_gene: TRBJ2-7
abundance: few
v_gene: TRBV29-1
d_gene: -
CDR3aa: CSVEVGTEYEQYF
CDR3nt: TGCAGCGTTGAAGTTGGGACGGAATACGAGCAGTACTTC

j_gene: TRBJ2-1
abundance: -
v_gene: TRBV14
d_gene: -
CDR3aa: CASSYSTGGYNEQFF
CDR3nt: TGTGCCAGCAGCTACTCTACCGGAGGCTACAATGAGCAGTTCTTC

j_gene: TRBJ2-7
abundance: -
v_gene: TRBV28
d_gene: TRBD1
CDR3aa: CASSLGGTGGYEQYF
CDR3nt: TGTGCCAGCAGTCTGGGCGGGACAGGGGGCTACGAGCAGTACTTC

j_gene: TRBJ1-1
abundance: -
v_gene: TRBV7-9
d_gene: TRBD1
CDR3aa: CASSPLGTGNTEAFF
CDR3nt: TGTGCCAGCAGCCCCCTTGGGACAGGCAACACTGAAGCTTTCTTT

j_gene: TRBJ2-7
abundance: -
v_gene: TRBV12-3/TRBV12-4
d_gene: -
CDR3aa: CASSLGGNYEQYF
CDR3nt: TGTGCCAGCAGTTTAGGGGGAAACTACGAGCAGTACTTC

j_gene: TRBJ1-2
abundance: -
v_gene: TRBV20-1
d_gene: -
CDR3aa: CSASYGTSYTF
CDR3nt: TGCAGTGCTAGTTACGGGACTAGCTACACTTTC

j_gene: TRBJ2-1
abundance: -
v_gene: TRBV5-1
d_gene: TRBD2
CDR3aa: CASSTQAGGMNEQFF
CDR3nt: TGCGCCAGCAGCACCCAAGCGGGAGGGATGAATGAGCAGTTCTTC

j_gene: TRBJ2-5
abundance: -
v_gene: TRBV18
d_gene: TRBD2
CDR3aa: CASSSGLAGGQETQYF
CDR3nt: TGTGCCAGCTCATCCGGACTAGCGGGGGGGCAAGAGACCCAGTACTTC

j_gene: TRBJ2-7
abundance: -
v_gene: TRBV28
d_gene: TRBD1
CDR3aa: CASSLGLTGGKYEQYF
CDR3nt: TGTGCCAGCAGTTTGGGACTTACAGGGGGCAAGTACGAGCAGTACTTC

j_gene: TRBJ1-1
abundance: -
v_gene: TRBV6-6
d_gene: -
CDR3aa: CASSYSRSVEAFF
CDR3nt: TGTGCCAGCAGTTACTCGAGATCGGTTGAAGCTTTCTTT

j_gene: TRBJ1-1
abundance: -
v_gene: TRBV2
d_gene: -
CDR3aa: CASREGRANTEAFF
CDR3nt: TGTGCCAGCAGGGAGGGCAGAGCGAACACTGAAGCTTTCTTT

j_gene: TRBJ1-1
abundance: -
v_gene: TRBV5-1
d_gene: -
CDR3aa: CASSQDLVTEAFF
CDR3nt: TGCGCCAGCAGCCAAGACTTGGTTACTGAAGCTTTCTTT

j_gene: TRBJ1-2
abundance: -
v_gene: TRBV28
d_gene: TRBD1
CDR3aa: CASSSPPGTGAIPNYGYTF
CDR3nt: TGTGCCAGCAGTTCACCCCCCGGGACAGGGGCCATTCCTAACTATGGCTACACCTTC

j_gene: TRBJ1-1
abundance: -
v_gene: TRBV19
d_gene: -
CDR3aa: CASSTTGRGGTEAFF
CDR3nt: TGTGCCAGTAGTACTACAGGGAGAGGAGGGACTGAAGCTTTCTTT

j_gene: TRBJ2-1
abundance: -
v_gene: TRBV27
d_gene: TRBD2
CDR3aa: CASSLWGGRANEQFF
CDR3nt: TGTGCCAGCAGTTTATGGGGCGGGAGGGCGAATGAGCAGTTCTTC

j_gene: TRBJ1-4
abundance: -
v_gene: TRBV18
d_gene: TRBD1
CDR3aa: CASSEQGQVTEKLFF
CDR3nt: TGTGCCAGCTCAGAACAAGGACAGGTGACTGAAAAACTGTTTTTT

j_gene: TRBJ2-7
abundance: -
v_gene: TRBV29-1
d_gene: -
CDR3aa: CSVERGSEQYF
CDR3nt: TGCAGCGTTGAACGTGGGAGCGAGCAGTACTTC

j_gene: TRBJ1-4
abundance: -
v_gene: TRBV7-2
d_gene: -
CDR3aa: CASSPKVFGEKLFF
CDR3nt: TGTGCCAGCAGCCCCAAAGTGTTCGGCGAAAAACTGTTTTTT

j_gene: TRBJ1-3
abundance: -
v_gene: TRBV6-1
d_gene: -
CDR3aa: CASSEIGQISGNTIYF
CDR3nt: TGTGCCAGCAGTGAAATCGGACAGATTTCTGGAAACACCATATATTTT

j_gene: TRBJ2-3
abundance: -
v_gene: TRBV5-1
d_gene: TRBD1
CDR3aa: CASSLGGTGGVTDTQYF
CDR3nt: TGCGCCAGCAGCTTGGGTGGGACAGGGGGCGTAACAGATACGCAGTATTTT

j_gene: TRBJ2-1
abundance: -
v_gene: TRBV5-1
d_gene: TRBD2
CDR3aa: CASSAQGLAGGTNEQFF
CDR3nt: TGCGCCAGCAGCGCGCAAGGACTAGCGGGAGGAACGAATGAGCAGTTCTTC

j_gene: TRBJ2-2
abundance: -
v_gene: TRBV3-1/TRBV3-2
d_gene: -
CDR3aa: CASSHGPGLTGPGELFF
CDR3nt: TGTGCCAGCAGCCATGGGCCGGGACTCACAGGACCCGGGGAGCTGTTTTTT

j_gene: TRBJ2-7
abundance: -
v_gene: TRBV4-2
d_gene: TRBD1
CDR3aa: CASSQEGQGYEQYF
CDR3nt: TGTGCCAGCAGCCAAGAAGGACAGGGCTACGAGCAGTACTTC

j_gene: TRBJ2-3
abundance: -
v_gene: TRBV24-1
d_gene: -
CDR3aa: CATSGASWSPDTQYF
CDR3nt: TGTGCCACCAGTGGCGCTAGCTGGTCCCCAGATACGCAGTATTTT

j_gene: TRBJ1-2
abundance: -
v_gene: TRBV5-4
d_gene: -
CDR3aa: CASSLLRKTANYGYTF
CDR3nt: TGTGCCAGCAGCCTACTGCGGAAAACAGCTAACTATGGCTACACCTTC

j_gene: TRBJ2-3
abundance: -
v_gene: TRBV23-1
d_gene: -
CDR3aa: CASWISGVPDTQYF
CDR3nt: TGCGCCAGCTGGATCTCTGGAGTCCCAGATACGCAGTATTTT

j_gene: TRBJ2-2
abundance: -
v_gene: TRBV27
d_gene: -
CDR3aa: CASSPSTIGELFF
CDR3nt: TGTGCCAGCAGTCCTTCTACAATCGGGGAGCTGTTTTTT

j_gene: TRBJ1-6
abundance: -
v_gene: TRBV7-2
d_gene: TRBD1
CDR3aa: CASSIDRGSGSPLHF
CDR3nt: TGTGCCAGCAGCATAGACAGGGGGTCGGGTTCACCCCTCCACTTT

j_gene: TRBJ2-3
abundance: -
v_gene: TRBV3-1/TRBV3-2
d_gene: -
CDR3aa: CASSPNEGDTQYF
CDR3nt: TGTGCCAGCAGCCCGAATGAGGGAGATACGCAGTATTTT

j_gene: TRBJ1-5
abundance: -
v_gene: TRBV18
d_gene: -
CDR3aa: CASSPPSGFQPQHF
CDR3nt: TGTGCCAGCTCACCACCGTCGGGCTTCCAGCCCCAGCATTTT

j_gene: TRBJ1-2
abundance: -
v_gene: TRBV6-5
d_gene: TRBD1
CDR3aa: CASGTGTGKFRGYTF
CDR3nt: TGTGCCAGCGGTACCGGGACAGGGAAATTTCGTGGCTACACCTTC

j_gene: TRBJ1-6
abundance: -
v_gene: TRBV5-1
d_gene: TRBD1
CDR3aa: CASSLEGTANSPLHF
CDR3nt: TGCGCCAGCAGCTTGGAGGGGACAGCAAATTCACCCCTCCACTTT

j_gene: TRBJ2-1
abundance: -
v_gene: TRBV5-1
d_gene: TRBD2
CDR3aa: CASSSGTSGDNEQFF
CDR3nt: TGCGCCAGCAGCTCCGGGACTAGCGGGGACAATGAGCAGTTCTTC

j_gene: TRBJ1-2
abundance: -
v_gene: TRBV29-1
d_gene: -
CDR3aa: CSVGEGSLVGYTF
CDR3nt: TGCAGCGTTGGAGAGGGATCCCTCGTTGGCTACACCTTC

j_gene: TRBJ2-3
abundance: -
v_gene: TRBV11-3
d_gene: -
CDR3aa: CASSFPAGTDTQYF
CDR3nt: TGTGCCAGCAGCTTTCCCGCGGGAACAGATACGCAGTATTTT

j_gene: TRBJ2-7
abundance: -
v_gene: TRBV19
d_gene: TRBD2
CDR3aa: CASSISGGRNEQYF
CDR3nt: TGTGCCAGTAGTATTAGCGGGGGAAGGAACGAGCAGTACTTC

j_gene: TRBJ1-2
abundance: -
v_gene: TRBV28
d_gene: TRBD1
CDR3aa: CASTFDPGQAIYGYTF
CDR3nt: TGTGCCAGCACCTTCGATCCGGGACAGGCCATCTATGGCTACACCTTC

j_gene: TRBJ1-3
abundance: few
v_gene: TRBV7-8
d_gene: -
CDR3aa: CASSRGGAGNTIYF
CDR3nt: TGTGCCAGCAGCCGAGGGGGGGCTGGAAACACCATATATTTT

j_gene: TRBJ2-5
abundance: -
v_gene: TRBV5-1
d_gene: -
CDR3aa: CASSLVRQETQYF
CDR3nt: TGCGCCAGCAGCTTAGTCCGCCAAGAGACCCAGTACTTC

j_gene: TRBJ1-1
abundance: once
v_gene: TRBV20-1
d_gene: TRBD1
CDR3aa: CSAGTGGAAFF
CDR3nt: TGCAGTGCAGGGACAGGGGGCGCAGCTTTCTTT

j_gene: TRBJ2-7
abundance: -
v_gene: TRBV6-1
d_gene: TRBD2
CDR3aa: CASSEWGGGAQNEQYF
CDR3nt: TGTGCCAGCAGTGAGTGGGGCGGGGGGGCCCAGAACGAGCAGTACTTC

j_gene: TRBJ1-5
abundance: few
v_gene: TRBV2
d_gene: TRBD1
CDR3aa: CASKASRGQQPQHF
CDR3nt: TGTGCCAGCAAGGCGTCCAGGGGGCAACAGCCCCAGCATTTT

j_gene: TRBJ1-4
abundance: -
v_gene: TRBV14
d_gene: -
CDR3aa: CASSQARGGEKLFF
CDR3nt: TGTGCCAGCAGCCAAGCCAGGGGAGGTGAAAAACTGTTTTTT

j_gene: TRBJ2-1
abundance: -
v_gene: TRBV27
d_gene: TRBD2
CDR3aa: CASSLWAGEGYNEQFF
CDR3nt: TGTGCCAGCAGTTTATGGGCGGGAGAGGGGTACAATGAGCAGTTCTTC

j_gene: TRBJ2-1
abundance: -
v_gene: TRBV28
d_gene: TRBD1
CDR3aa: CASSYRNRGFNEQFF
CDR3nt: TGTGCCAGCAGTTACCGTAACAGGGGGTTCAATGAGCAGTTCTTC